These T cell receptor beta chains were read from a single sample in a study of cytomegalovirus exposure and HLA in healthy donors. Only in-frame clones appear in the TCRdb table, and some are missing; sequencing was by immunoSEQ multiplex PCR. This table has a few hundred thousand clones, approximately 86% appearing once. Source material: PBMCs. The receptors shown here come from a man aged 25 to 40 in good health and CMV-seronegative. Both conserved end residues are part of each CDR3. D genes are given only for firm matches. Clone size is given for some rows only: seen once, a few or many times, or a class if the clone is expanded.

cdr3_length: 16; d_call: TRBD1; clone_size: .; j_call: TRBJ2-2; v_call: TRBV7-7; cdr3_aa: CASSSPGQGNTGELFF; cdr3_nt: TGTGCCAGCAGCTCCCCGGGACAGGGTAACACCGGGGAGCTGTTTTTT
cdr3_length: 15; d_call: TRBD1; clone_size: .; j_call: TRBJ1-1; v_call: TRBV10-2; cdr3_aa: CASSVGQDANTEAFF; cdr3_nt: TGCGCCAGCAGTGTGGGACAGGACGCGAACACTGAAGCTTTCTTT
cdr3_length: 14; d_call: TRBD1; clone_size: .; j_call: TRBJ1-6; v_call: TRBV27; cdr3_aa: CASSLSQGNSPLHF; cdr3_nt: TGTGCCAGCAGTTTATCACAGGGGAATTCACCCCTCCACTTT
cdr3_length: 15; d_call: .; clone_size: once; j_call: TRBJ2-5; v_call: TRBV19; cdr3_aa: CASSIPTDPQETQYF; cdr3_nt: TGTGCCAGTAGTATCCCCACAGATCCGCAAGAGACCCAGTACTTC
cdr3_length: 16; d_call: .; clone_size: .; j_call: TRBJ1-6; v_call: TRBV4-1; cdr3_aa: CASSQELSSYNSPLHF; cdr3_nt: TGCGCCAGCAGCCAGGAACTAAGCTCCTATAATTCACCCCTCCACTTT
cdr3_length: 16; d_call: TRBD1; clone_size: once; j_call: TRBJ2-5; v_call: TRBV10-3; cdr3_aa: CAISEPSTGVQETQYF; cdr3_nt: TGTGCCATCAGTGAGCCCAGCACAGGGGTCCAAGAGACCCAGTACTTC
cdr3_length: 15; d_call: .; clone_size: once; j_call: TRBJ1-2; v_call: TRBV6-5; cdr3_aa: CASSNGDPLKDGYTF; cdr3_nt: TGTGCCAGCAGTAACGGAGATCCACTTAAGGATGGCTACACCTTC
cdr3_length: 15; d_call: TRBD1; clone_size: .; j_call: TRBJ1-6; v_call: TRBV9; cdr3_aa: CASSVSGTGDSPLHF; cdr3_nt: TGTGCCAGCAGCGTGTCCGGGACAGGCGATTCACCCCTCCACTTT
cdr3_length: 14; d_call: TRBD1; clone_size: .; j_call: TRBJ2-1; v_call: TRBV5-6; cdr3_aa: CASSTTGGLYEQFF; cdr3_nt: TGTGCCAGCAGCACGACAGGGGGGCTCTATGAGCAGTTCTTC
cdr3_length: 13; d_call: TRBD1; clone_size: .; j_call: TRBJ1-2; v_call: TRBV6-6; cdr3_aa: CASAGQENYGYTF; cdr3_nt: TGTGCCAGTGCGGGACAGGAGAACTATGGCTACACCTTC
cdr3_length: 15; d_call: .; clone_size: .; j_call: TRBJ1-1; v_call: TRBV27; cdr3_aa: CASSLRTGMNTEAFF; cdr3_nt: TGTGCCAGCAGTCTACGGACGGGAATGAACACTGAAGCTTTCTTT
cdr3_length: 17; d_call: TRBD2; clone_size: .; j_call: TRBJ2-5; v_call: TRBV5-1; cdr3_aa: CASSLGAWGGEEETQYF; cdr3_nt: TGCGCCAGCAGCTTGGGGGCCTGGGGAGGGGAGGAAGAGACCCAGTACTTC
cdr3_length: 14; d_call: TRBD2; clone_size: .; j_call: TRBJ2-5; v_call: TRBV27; cdr3_aa: CASSLSRGSETQYF; cdr3_nt: TGTGCCAGCAGTCTCTCGCGGGGGTCGGAGACCCAGTACTTC
cdr3_length: 12; d_call: .; clone_size: .; j_call: TRBJ2-7; v_call: TRBV18; cdr3_aa: CASSPLDNEQYF; cdr3_nt: TGTGCCAGCTCACCCCTCGACAACGAGCAGTACTTC
cdr3_length: 18; d_call: .; clone_size: .; j_call: TRBJ2-1; v_call: TRBV11-3; cdr3_aa: CASSLGPQVGVSYNEQFF; cdr3_nt: TGTGCCAGCAGCTTAGGTCCTCAGGTTGGTGTATCCTACAATGAGCAGTTCTTC
cdr3_length: 15; d_call: .; clone_size: .; j_call: TRBJ2-1; v_call: TRBV4-1; cdr3_aa: CASSQEHISYNEQFF; cdr3_nt: TGCGCCAGCAGCCAAGAACATATTTCCTACAATGAGCAGTTCTTC
cdr3_length: 13; d_call: .; clone_size: .; j_call: TRBJ1-4; v_call: TRBV6-1; cdr3_aa: CASSETGNEKLFF; cdr3_nt: TGTGCCAGCAGTGAAACAGGGAATGAAAAACTGTTTTTT
cdr3_length: 13; d_call: .; clone_size: .; j_call: TRBJ1-2; v_call: TRBV30; cdr3_aa: CAWSVGGAYGYTF; cdr3_nt: TGTGCCTGGAGTGTGGGGGGGGCGTATGGCTACACCTTC
cdr3_length: 15; d_call: .; clone_size: .; j_call: TRBJ2-7; v_call: TRBV6-5; cdr3_aa: CASSPTGLGRYEQYF; cdr3_nt: TGTGCCAGCAGCCCCACAGGGTTAGGACGCTACGAGCAGTACTTC
cdr3_length: 14; d_call: .; clone_size: .; j_call: TRBJ2-5; v_call: TRBV11-2; cdr3_aa: CASSLERGQETQYF; cdr3_nt: TGTGCCAGCAGCTTAGAACGGGGCCAAGAGACCCAGTACTTC
cdr3_length: 15; d_call: TRBD1; clone_size: .; j_call: TRBJ1-5; v_call: TRBV2; cdr3_aa: CASSQGQYSNQPQHF; cdr3_nt: TGTGCCAGCAGTCAGGGACAGTATAGCAATCAGCCCCAGCATTTT
cdr3_length: 16; d_call: TRBD1; clone_size: .; j_call: TRBJ1-6; v_call: TRBV5-5; cdr3_aa: CASSPGTGDYNSPLHF; cdr3_nt: TGTGCCAGCAGCCCTGGGACAGGGGATTATAATTCACCCCTCCACTTT
cdr3_length: 13; d_call: .; clone_size: .; j_call: TRBJ2-7; v_call: TRBV6-1; cdr3_aa: CASSRGSLYEQYF; cdr3_nt: TGTGCCAGCAGTCGCGGGTCTCTTTACGAGCAGTACTTC
cdr3_length: 17; d_call: TRBD2; clone_size: .; j_call: TRBJ2-5; v_call: TRBV7-2; cdr3_aa: CASSHSGGALSLETQYF; cdr3_nt: TGTGCCAGCAGCCATAGCGGGGGGGCCTTAAGTTTAGAGACCCAGTACTTC
cdr3_length: 15; d_call: .; clone_size: .; j_call: TRBJ1-4; v_call: TRBV7-2; cdr3_aa: CASSSTGLTNEKLFF; cdr3_nt: TGTGCCAGCAGCTCCACAGGGTTAACTAATGAAAAACTGTTTTTT
cdr3_length: 13; d_call: .; clone_size: once; j_call: TRBJ1-2; v_call: TRBV7-2; cdr3_aa: CASSSGVGFGYTF; cdr3_nt: TGTGCCAGCAGCTCCGGGGTGGGATTTGGCTACACCTTC
cdr3_length: 14; d_call: .; clone_size: .; j_call: TRBJ2-7; v_call: TRBV9; cdr3_aa: CASSVEYRSYEQYF; cdr3_nt: TGTGCCAGCAGCGTAGAGTACAGATCCTACGAGCAGTACTTC
cdr3_length: 14; d_call: .; clone_size: .; j_call: TRBJ1-5; v_call: TRBV19; cdr3_aa: CASSIGSSNQPQHF; cdr3_nt: TGTGCCAGTAGTATTGGGAGTAGCAATCAGCCCCAGCATTTT
cdr3_length: 14; d_call: TRBD1; clone_size: once; j_call: TRBJ1-6; v_call: TRBV5-4; cdr3_aa: CASSWRDSNSPLHF; cdr3_nt: TGTGCCAGCAGCTGGCGGGACAGTAATTCACCCCTCCACTTT
cdr3_length: 14; d_call: TRBD2; clone_size: .; j_call: TRBJ2-3; v_call: TRBV25-1; cdr3_aa: CASSLAGRTDTQYF; cdr3_nt: TGTGCCAGCAGTCTAGCGGGGAGGACAGATACGCAGTATTTT
cdr3_length: 14; d_call: .; clone_size: .; j_call: TRBJ1-1; v_call: TRBV19; cdr3_aa: CASSILRGNTEAFF; cdr3_nt: TGTGCCAGTAGTATACTCAGGGGGAACACTGAAGCTTTCTTT
cdr3_length: 13; d_call: .; clone_size: .; j_call: TRBJ2-3; v_call: TRBV5-1; cdr3_aa: CASSTLELDTQYF; cdr3_nt: TGCGCCAGCAGCACTCTAGAATTAGATACGCAGTATTTT
cdr3_length: 14; d_call: .; clone_size: .; j_call: TRBJ1-1; v_call: TRBV4-3; cdr3_aa: CASSQDERYDDAFF; cdr3_nt: TGCGCCAGCAGCCAAGACGAGAGGTATGATGATGCTTTCTTT
cdr3_length: 18; d_call: TRBD2; clone_size: .; j_call: TRBJ2-3; v_call: TRBV5-6; cdr3_aa: CASSLQASGGIVADTQYF; cdr3_nt: TGTGCCAGCAGCTTGCAGGCTAGCGGGGGTATTGTGGCAGATACGCAGTATTTT
cdr3_length: 15; d_call: TRBD2; clone_size: .; j_call: TRBJ2-1; v_call: TRBV15; cdr3_aa: CATSLMRGSYNEQFF; cdr3_nt: TGTGCCACCAGTTTGATGCGGGGGTCCTACAATGAGCAGTTCTTC
cdr3_length: 13; d_call: .; clone_size: .; j_call: TRBJ2-7; v_call: TRBV6-5; cdr3_aa: CASSPRGSYEQYF; cdr3_nt: TGTGCCAGCAGCCCAAGAGGCTCCTACGAGCAGTACTTC
cdr3_length: 15; d_call: TRBD1; clone_size: .; j_call: TRBJ1-6; v_call: TRBV9; cdr3_aa: CASSVEWTGNSPLHF; cdr3_nt: TGTGCCAGCAGCGTAGAATGGACAGGGAATTCACCCCTCCACTTT
cdr3_length: 16; d_call: TRBD2; clone_size: .; j_call: TRBJ2-2; v_call: TRBV10-2; cdr3_aa: CASSESGLAYTGELFF; cdr3_nt: TGCGCCAGCAGTGAATCTGGACTAGCGTACACCGGGGAGCTGTTTTTT
cdr3_length: 13; d_call: TRBD1; clone_size: .; j_call: TRBJ1-2; v_call: TRBV10-2; cdr3_aa: CASTPTGDYGYTF; cdr3_nt: TGCGCCAGCACCCCGACAGGGGACTATGGCTACACCTTC
cdr3_length: 13; d_call: .; clone_size: few; j_call: TRBJ1-1; v_call: TRBV6-5; cdr3_aa: CASSYQGNTEAFF; cdr3_nt: TGTGCCAGCAGTTACCAGGGGAACACTGAAGCTTTCTTT
cdr3_length: 12; d_call: .; clone_size: once; j_call: TRBJ2-7; v_call: TRBV7-8; cdr3_aa: CASSPTSPEQYF; cdr3_nt: TGTGCCAGCAGCCCTACTAGCCCCGAGCAGTACTTC
cdr3_length: 11; d_call: .; clone_size: .; j_call: TRBJ1-1; v_call: TRBV5-6; cdr3_aa: CASSLLGEGFF; cdr3_nt: TGTGCCAGCAGCTTGCTAGGGGAAGGTTTCTTT
cdr3_length: 17; d_call: .; clone_size: .; j_call: TRBJ2-1; v_call: TRBV7-2; cdr3_aa: CASSLGRAGNSYNEQFF; cdr3_nt: TGTGCCAGCAGCTTAGGTAGGGCGGGCAACTCCTACAATGAGCAGTTCTTC
cdr3_length: 14; d_call: TRBD1; clone_size: .; j_call: TRBJ1-4; v_call: TRBV2; cdr3_aa: CASIDREVGEKLFF; cdr3_nt: TGTGCCAGCATTGACAGGGAAGTAGGTGAAAAACTGTTTTTT
cdr3_length: 15; d_call: .; clone_size: .; j_call: TRBJ1-2; v_call: TRBV6-5; cdr3_aa: CASSYVPRGAYGYTF; cdr3_nt: TGTGCCAGCAGTTACGTTCCCAGGGGTGCCTATGGCTACACCTTC
cdr3_length: 18; d_call: TRBD1; clone_size: .; j_call: TRBJ2-6; v_call: TRBV5-5; cdr3_aa: CASSVSGGLLSGANVLTF; cdr3_nt: TGTGCCAGCAGCGTATCAGGGGGCCTACTCTCTGGGGCCAACGTCCTGACTTTC
cdr3_length: 16; d_call: TRBD1; clone_size: .; j_call: TRBJ1-2; v_call: TRBV19; cdr3_aa: CASSFGQGSFDYGYTF; cdr3_nt: TGTGCCAGTAGTTTCGGACAGGGGAGTTTTGACTATGGCTACACCTTC
cdr3_length: 15; d_call: .; clone_size: .; j_call: TRBJ1-2; v_call: TRBV4-2; cdr3_aa: CASSQGTAANYGYTF; cdr3_nt: TGTGCCAGCAGCCAAGGGACTGCAGCTAACTATGGCTACACCTTC
cdr3_length: 17; d_call: .; clone_size: once; j_call: TRBJ2-1; v_call: TRBV19; cdr3_aa: CASSIEPALGMYNEQFF; cdr3_nt: TGTGCCAGTAGTATAGAGCCAGCCCTCGGGATGTACAATGAGCAGTTCTTC
cdr3_length: 18; d_call: TRBD1; clone_size: .; j_call: TRBJ2-7; v_call: TRBV4-3; cdr3_aa: CASSQEIQGQGSDYEQYF; cdr3_nt: TGCGCCAGCAGCCAAGAGATCCAGGGACAGGGAAGTGACTACGAGCAGTACTTC
cdr3_length: 11; d_call: .; clone_size: .; j_call: TRBJ2-5; v_call: TRBV28; cdr3_aa: CASTEQETQYF; cdr3_nt: TGTGCCAGCACTGAGCAAGAGACCCAGTACTTC
cdr3_length: 14; d_call: TRBD1; clone_size: .; j_call: TRBJ2-7; v_call: TRBV6-6; cdr3_aa: CASSYSGTGYEQYF; cdr3_nt: TGTGCCAGCAGTTACTCCGGGACAGGGTACGAGCAGTACTTC
cdr3_length: 15; d_call: .; clone_size: few; j_call: TRBJ1-2; v_call: TRBV6-5; cdr3_aa: CASSYSGSGDYGYTF; cdr3_nt: TGTGCCAGCAGTTACTCAGGGTCCGGGGACTATGGCTACACCTTC
cdr3_length: 13; d_call: TRBD1; clone_size: once; j_call: TRBJ1-2; v_call: TRBV6-1; cdr3_aa: CASRPGTGDGYTF; cdr3_nt: TGTGCCAGCAGACCCGGGACAGGGGATGGCTACACCTTC
cdr3_length: 12; d_call: .; clone_size: .; j_call: TRBJ1-5; v_call: TRBV19; cdr3_aa: CASSIPYQPQHF; cdr3_nt: TGTGCCAGTAGTATCCCTTATCAGCCCCAGCATTTT
cdr3_length: 14; d_call: .; clone_size: .; j_call: TRBJ1-1; v_call: TRBV6-6; cdr3_aa: CASTLPGENTEAFF; cdr3_nt: TGTGCCAGCACCTTACCGGGGGAGAACACTGAAGCTTTCTTT
cdr3_length: 12; d_call: TRBD2; clone_size: .; j_call: TRBJ2-1; v_call: TRBV6-1; cdr3_aa: CASRTSGGPQFF; cdr3_nt: TGTGCCAGCCGTACTAGCGGGGGGCCGCAGTTCTTC